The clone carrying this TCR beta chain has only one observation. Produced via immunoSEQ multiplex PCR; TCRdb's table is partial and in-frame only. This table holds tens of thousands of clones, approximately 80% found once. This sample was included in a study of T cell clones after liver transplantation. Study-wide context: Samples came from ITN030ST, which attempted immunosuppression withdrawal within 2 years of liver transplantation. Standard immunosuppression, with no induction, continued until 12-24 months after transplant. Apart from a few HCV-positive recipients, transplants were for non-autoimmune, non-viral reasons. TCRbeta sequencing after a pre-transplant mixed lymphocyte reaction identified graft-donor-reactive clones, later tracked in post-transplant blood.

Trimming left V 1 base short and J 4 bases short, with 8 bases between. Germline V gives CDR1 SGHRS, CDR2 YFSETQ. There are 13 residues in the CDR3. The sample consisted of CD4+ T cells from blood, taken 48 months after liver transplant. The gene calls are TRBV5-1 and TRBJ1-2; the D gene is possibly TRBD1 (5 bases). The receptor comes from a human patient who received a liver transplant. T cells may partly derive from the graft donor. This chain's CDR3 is CASSLTRGYGYTF. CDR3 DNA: TGCGCCAGCAGCTTGACGAGGGGCTATGGCTACACCTTC.